This T cell receptor beta chain was identified during a study of vaccination effects on CD4 cells after COVID-19. Study overall: Two doses of either BNT162b2 or mRNA-1273 were given to each participant.

After more than 9 days in culture, the CD4+ T cells were isolated. Infection with SARS-CoV-2 occurred in the person between March and December 2020, and PCR confirmed it. The CDR3 sequence is 13 residues long. V was cut by 0 bases and J by 3 bases, with 6 bases left in between. Germline CDR1 is SGDLS and CDR2 is YYNGEE. TCRdb's table, derived via immunoSEQ multiplex PCR, lists solely in-frame clones and lacks some. In the table there are roughly 60,000 clones, about 69% of which are singletons. Notes on this clone: The antigen remains undetermined.

This sequence was found in a human donor who had a prior SARS-CoV-2 infection. Sequencing used CD4+ T cells from PBMCs cultured without peptide, obtained before COVID-19 vaccination. The rearrangement joins TRBV9 to TRBJ2-5; D is ambiguous. The CDR3 bases are TGTGCCAGCAGCGTAGGCAGCGAAGAGACCCAGTACTTC. Protein: CASSVGSEETQYF. The entire variable domain, with the rest obtained from reference TRBV9 and TRBJ2-5, is as follows: DSGVTQTPKHLITATGQRVTLRCSPRSGDLSVYWYQQSLDQGLQFLIQYYNGEERAKGNILERFSAQQFPDLHSELNLSSLELGDSALYFCASSVGSEETQYFGPGTRLLVL.